Presented here are 27 T cell receptor beta chains from one specimen sequenced in a study of blood T cell repertoires in COVID-19. Produced via immunoSEQ multiplex PCR; TCRdb's table is partial and in-frame only. In the table there are approximately 110,000 clones, about 89% of which are singletons. Sequencing used peripheral blood. The receptors come from a man aged 35-49 years with acute or convalescent COVID-19.

The chain has TRBV9 and TRBJ2-7; D not certain. V shed 0 bases and J shed 2 bases, with 12 bases lying between them. Germline values: CDR1 SGDLS, CDR2 YYNGEE. The CDR3 is made up of 15 amino acids. The CDR3, as DNA: TGTGCCAGCAGCGTAGCCCAGGAAACCGCCTACGAGCAGTACTTC. Protein: CASSVAQETAYEQYF.

The DNA for the CDR3 is TGTGCCAGCAGCCGAGGGACAGGGGGCAGGGGAAACATTCAGTACTTC. The encoded protein is CASSRGTGGRGNIQYF. The chain has TRBV7-9 and TRBJ2-4; 12 bases fit TRBD1. V lost 5 bases to trimming and J lost 6 bases; unmatched junction nucleotides: 8. CDR3 length equals 16 residues. Germline V CDR1 and CDR2: SEHNR, FQNEAQ (reference sequence).

This clone came up a few times. The J gene is TRBJ2-5, the V gene TRBV7-3; 8 bases map to TRBD2. Germline V CDR1 and CDR2: SGHTA, FQGTGA. V shed 1 base and J 3 bases; nucleotides not matched to a gene: 4. The CDR3 length is 15 residues. This CDR3 reads CASSLNGGGKETQYF. CDR3 in DNA: TGTGCCAGCAGCTTAAATGGCGGGGGGAAAGAGACCCAGTACTTC. Variable domain in full (rest from reference TRBV7-3 and TRBJ2-5): GAGVSQTPSNKVTEKGKYVELRCDPISGHTALYWYRQSLGQGPEFLIYFQGTGAADDSGLPNDRFFAVRPEGSVSTLKIQRTERGDSAVYLCASSLNGGGKETQYFGPGTRLLVL.

The chain couples TRBV7-9 to TRBJ1-5, with 8 bases fitting TRBD1. After removal of 1 base from V and 4 bases from J, the junction contained 0 bases not matched to a gene. This CDR3 region has 14 residues. Per germline, CDR1 SEHNR and CDR2 FQNEAQ (reference sequence). The CDR3 DNA is TGTGCCAGCAGCTTAGGGACAGGGAATCAGCCCCAGCATTTT. Protein: CASSLGTGNQPQHF.

V gene TRBV4-1 combines with J gene TRBJ2-1; 7 positions match TRBD2. Germline assignment: CDR1 MGHRA and CDR2 YSYEKL. The length of the CDR3 is 17 residues. Germline trimming cut 0 bases from V and 4 bases from J; bases unmatched to any gene: 9. CDR3 in DNA: TGCGCCAGCAGCCAAGAACAATCCGGGACTAAATACAATGAGCAGTTCTTC. Translation gives CASSQEQSGTKYNEQFF.

The rearrangement links TRBV6-5 to TRBJ1-1; 7 bases fit TRBD1. CDR1 is MNHEY, CDR2 SVGAGI, per germline. The CDR3 length is 11 residues. V lost 6 bases and J lost 6; bases outside the gene matches: 1. The CDR3: CASSRGAEAFF. The CDR3 nucleotides read TGTGCCAGCAGCAGGGGGGCTGAAGCTTTCTTT.

V usage is TRBV29-1 and J usage is TRBJ1-1; no clear D. Trimming took 7 bases from V and 5 from J, leaving 8 bases between them. Germline V gene lookup returns CDR1 SQVTM and CDR2 ANQGSEA. The CDR3 extends over 10 amino acids. CDR3 in amino acids: CSGEVTEAFF. The DNA for the CDR3 is TGCAGCGGGGAGGTAACTGAAGCTTTCTTT.

The rearrangement uses TRBV9 and TRBJ2-6, with 12 nucleotides matching TRBD2. Losses at the gene ends were 0 bases for V and 2 bases for J; bases not matched to a gene: 6. CDR3 length equals 19 residues. Germline V CDR1 and CDR2: SGDLS, YYNGEE. This CDR3 is CASSVGTSGGTTGANVLTF. The CDR3, as DNA: TGTGCCAGCAGCGTAGGTACTAGCGGGGGGACTACTGGGGCCAACGTCCTGACTTTC.

The table lists this clone with a few counts. This chain joins TRBV6-2 or TRBV6-3 and TRBJ1-2; TRBD1 might be the D (6 bases). The CDR3 loop spans 13 amino acids. V dropped 2 bases and J dropped 8 bases, with 12 bases sitting between them. The germline V gene has CDR1 MNHEY and CDR2 SVGEGT. The DNA for the CDR3 is TGTGCCAGCAGTTACACCGGACAGTACGGCTACACCTTC. Residues: CASSYTGQYGYTF.

The J gene is TRBJ2-1, the V gene TRBV7-2, with 10 bases that match TRBD2. J was trimmed by 10 bases and V by 9 bases; bases with no gene match: 12. The germline CDR1 and CDR2 sequences are SGHTA and FQGNSA. The CDR3 totals 14 residues. CDR3 coding DNA: TGTGCCAGTCAACCGGGACTAGCGAGCGGGGAGCAGTTCTTC. Translating it yields CASQPGLASGEQFF.

The CDR3 loop is CASSPTGGVRNEQYF. The CDR3 region has the DNA TGTGCCAGCAGCCCGACAGGTGGGGTCAGGAACGAGCAGTACTTC. V gene TRBV3-1 (or the pseudogene TRBV3-2) combines with J gene TRBJ2-7; possible D gene TRBD1, 6 bases. The germline CDR1 and CDR2 sequences are LGHDT and YNNKEL (reference sequence). The CDR3 has 15 amino acids. V was pared by 4 bases and J by 5 bases, with 18 bases between.

V and J are TRBV30 and TRBJ2-1; 8 bases are a match to TRBD1. This CDR3 contains 11 residues. V trimming: 1 base; J trimming: 11 bases; junction bases outside the gene matches: 1. Per germline, CDR1 GTSNPN and CDR2 SVGIG (reference sequence). The CDR3 region has the DNA TGTGCCTGGAGTGGACAGGGGAAGCAGTTCTTC. As protein: CAWSGQGKQFF.

This chain uses TRBV6-2 or TRBV6-3 with TRBJ2-7, with D possibly TRBD1 on 6 matching bases. Per germline, CDR1 MNHEY and CDR2 SVGEGT. This CDR3 has 15 amino acids. Trimming took 4 bases from V and 1 from J, leaving 14 bases between them. The CDR3 nucleotides are TGTGCCAGCAGTTCCCCGGGACAAACATCCTACGAGCAGTACTTC. Translating it yields CASSSPGQTSYEQYF.

This clone was observed a few times. The chain links TRBV19 to TRBJ2-7, with D maybe TRBD1 (6 bases). From germline, CDR1 is LNHDA and CDR2 SQIVND (reference sequence). Trimming shortened V by 6 bases and J by 2 bases, and 11 bases separated the two germline ends. This CDR3 is 13 amino acids long. CDR3 region: CASRGGFTYEQYF. CDR3 in DNA: TGTGCCAGTAGAGGGGGTTTCACCTACGAGCAGTACTTC.

This rearrangement joins TRBV12-3 or TRBV12-4 to TRBJ1-5; maybe TRBD1 (5 bases). V gave up 4 bases and J gave up 7 bases, with 11 bases separating them. The CDR3 covers 13 residues. The CDR3 loop is CASSWGDGQPQHF. The CDR3 nucleotides read TGTGCCAGCAGTTGGGGGGACGGGCAGCCCCAGCATTTT.

The chain combines TRBV13 with TRBJ2-7; 9 nucleotides agree with TRBD2. Germline-derived CDR1 and CDR2 are PRHDT and FYEKMQ (reference sequence). CDR3 size: 15 residues. The ends lost 0 bases at V and 2 bases at J; junction bases unmatched: 2. CDR3 amino acids: CASSLGSGRTYEQYF. The CDR3 DNA sequence: TGTGCCAGCAGCTTAGGTAGCGGGAGAACCTACGAGCAGTACTTC. The full variable domain, in which reference TRBV13 and TRBJ2-7 provide the parts outside the CDR3, is AAGVIQSPRHLIKEKRETATLKCYPIPRHDTVYWYQQGPGQDPQFLISFYEKMQSDKGSIPDRFSAQQFSDYHSELNMSSLELGDSALYFCASSLGSGRTYEQYFGPGTRLTVT.

The rearrangement links TRBV19 to TRBJ1-1, with D hard to call. Looked up from germline, CDR1 is LNHDA and CDR2 is SQIVND (reference sequence). This CDR3 spans 12 amino acids. V was cut by 6 bases and J by 1 base, with 6 bases left in between. The DNA of the CDR3 is TGTGCCAGTAGAGAGGCGAACACTGAAGCTTTCTTT. Its protein is CASREANTEAFF.

This chain links TRBV18 with TRBJ1-1; TRBD1 matches at 7 bases. The CDR3 is 16 amino acids. Germline V gene data show CDR1 as KGHSH and CDR2 as LQKENI. V dropped 3 bases and J dropped 4; count of bases not matched to a gene: 11. This chain's CDR3 is CASSPAGTVDPTEAFF. CDR3 bases: TGTGCCAGCTCACCGGCCGGGACAGTAGACCCCACTGAAGCTTTCTTT.

This clone appeared once. The chain has TRBV5-1 and TRBJ1-2; the D gene is possibly TRBD1 (5 bases). Germline CDR1 reads SGHRS; CDR2 reads YFSETQ. Trimming took off 2 bases at V and 3 bases at J, with 17 bases between the two ends. The CDR3 loop spans 16 amino acids. The DNA for the CDR3 is TGCGCCAGCAGCTTTGGGCTTCAGGGAGGGGACTATGGCTACACCTTC. Translating it yields CASSFGLQGGDYGYTF.

The V gene is TRBV5-5, the J gene TRBJ1-1, with 7 bases identical to TRBD1. Germline CDR1 and CDR2: SGHKS and YYEKEE (reference sequence). The V segment lost 7 bases and the J segment 3 bases; nucleotides outside the gene matches: 9. CDR3 length equals 14 residues. The CDR3 loop is CASGSRGLDTEAFF. The CDR3 DNA reads as TGTGCCAGCGGATCTAGGGGGCTTGACACTGAAGCTTTCTTT.

The J gene is TRBJ2-1, the V gene TRBV5-6; 13 nucleotides agree with TRBD2. Germline V gene sequence: CDR1 SGHDT, CDR2 YYEEEE. Trimming cost V 2 bases and J 5 bases; bases outside gene matches: 1. The CDR3 runs 15 residues. As DNA, the CDR3 is TGTGCCAGCAGCTTTGGGACTAGCGGGGACAATGAGCAGTTCTTC. It yields the protein CASSFGTSGDNEQFF.

The V call is TRBV11-2, the J call TRBJ2-3, with D perhaps matching TRBD2 (6 bases). The ends were cut back, 3 bases at V and 1 base at J, with 8 bases in the middle. Germline V gene lookup returns CDR1 SGHAT and CDR2 FQNNGV. This CDR3 spans 14 amino acids. The CDR3 nucleotides read TGTGCCAGCAGCTTGGCTAGCGGCACAGATACGCAGTATTTT. Translated, it gives CASSLASGTDTQYF.

This clone occurred once. The chain recombines TRBV9 with TRBJ1-4; D is possibly TRBD1 (6 bases). Germline lookup yields CDR1 SGDLS and CDR2 YYNGEE. This CDR3 is 16 amino acids long. V shed 4 bases and J shed 0 bases, with 13 bases lying between them. The DNA of the CDR3 is TGTGCCAGCAGCTCACGACAGGAGTCAACTAATGAAAAACTGTTTTTT. Translation gives CASSSRQESTNEKLFF. The variable domain in full, with the rest retrieved from reference TRBV9 and TRBJ1-4, is DSGVTQTPKHLITATGQRVTLRCSPRSGDLSVYWYQQSLDQGLQFLIQYYNGEERAKGNILERFSAQQFPDLHSELNLSSLELGDSALYFCASSSRQESTNEKLFFGSGTQLSVL.

Of note for this clone: The junction shows a germline mismatch at one end, possibly a read error. The CDR3 region has the DNA TGTGCTAGCAGCCCCAGAATCTCCACAGGGCCGAACACTGAAGCTTTCTTT. Translation: CASSPRISTGPNTEAFF. This chain connects TRBV7-7 to TRBJ1-1; D is possibly TRBD1 (6 bases). This CDR3 has 17 residues. Germline CDR1 and CDR2: SSHAT and FNYEAQ (reference sequence).

The chain employs TRBV6-5 and TRBJ1-1; no firm D call. Germline lookup yields CDR1 MNHEY and CDR2 SVGAGI. V was pared by 6 bases and J by 4 bases, with 12 bases between. CDR3 length equals 13 residues. CDR3 sequence: CASRGQEGTEAFF. In DNA form, the CDR3 reads TGTGCCAGCAGGGGCCAGGAGGGCACTGAAGCTTTCTTT.

The chain carries TRBV19 and TRBJ1-5; the match to TRBD1 covers 8 bases. This CDR3 comprises 14 residues. J was trimmed by 5 bases and V by 8 bases; bases with no gene match: 8. The V gene's germline CDR1 is LNHDA and CDR2 SQIVND (reference sequence). The CDR3 DNA sequence: TGTGCCAGTTCGACAGGGGAACAGGATCAGCCCCAGCATTTT. Its protein product is CASSTGEQDQPQHF.

The chain uses TRBV27 and TRBJ1-5; TRBD1 aligns across 8 bases. The CDR3 runs to 17 residues. The V and J ends lost 2 bases and 0 bases, in that order; junction bases with no gene match: 6. Germline CDR1 and CDR2: MNHEY and SMNVEV (reference sequence). CDR3 sequence reads: CASSLGPGTGSNQPQHF. CDR3 DNA: TGTGCCAGCAGTTTAGGACCCGGGACAGGTAGCAATCAGCCCCAGCATTTT.